This T cell receptor beta chain stems from a study of beta chain features in type 1 diabetes. Since all of the isolated RNA was reverse transcribed, expressed TCRB transcripts were what got sequenced. The method was immunoSEQ multiplex PCR; TCRdb's version includes in-frame clones alone and lacks a portion of them. This table has 250,000 to 300,000 clones, 14% appearing once. Findings and limits, study-wide: People with Type 1 diabetes carried modestly yet significantly shorter TCRB CDR3s in all four CD4+ subsets.

The junction had 12 bases not matched to a gene; V was cut back by 5 bases and J by 0 bases. The length of the CDR3 is 17 residues. In germline, CDR1 is LNHDA, CDR2 SQIVND (reference sequence). In the case of this clone: The antigen is not known.

The sequence came from a young man with type 1 diabetes. The V gene is TRBV19, the J gene TRBJ2-7; 8 nucleotides line up with TRBD2. Sequencing was done on a sample of naive CD4+ T cells from blood. CDR3 coding DNA: TGTGCCAGTAGTCATCCCCGTGGCGGGAGGAGCTCCTACGAGCAGTACTTC. Protein sequence: CASSHPRGGRSSYEQYF.